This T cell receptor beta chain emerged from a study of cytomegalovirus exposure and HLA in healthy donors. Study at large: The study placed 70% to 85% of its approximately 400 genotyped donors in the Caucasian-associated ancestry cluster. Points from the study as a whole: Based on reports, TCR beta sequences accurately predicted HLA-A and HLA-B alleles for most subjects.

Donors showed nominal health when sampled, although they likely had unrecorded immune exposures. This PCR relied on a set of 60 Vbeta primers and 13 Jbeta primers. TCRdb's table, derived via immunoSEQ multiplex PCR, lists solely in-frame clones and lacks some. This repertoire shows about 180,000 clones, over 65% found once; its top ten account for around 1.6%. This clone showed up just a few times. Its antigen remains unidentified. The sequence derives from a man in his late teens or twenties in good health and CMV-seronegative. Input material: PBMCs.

CDR3 amino acids: CASSEGGRSDTQYF. DNA of the CDR3: TGCGCCAGCTCCGAGGGGGGGAGATCGGATACGCAGTATTTT. The chain joins TRBV5-1 to TRBJ2-3; TRBD2 might be the D (7 bases). CDR1 is SGHRS, CDR2 YFSETQ, per germline. Trimming removed 7 bases from V and 6 bases from J, with 18 bases in between. This CDR3 region has 14 residues. Full variable domain (outside the CDR3, taken from reference TRBV5-1 and TRBJ2-3): KAGVTQTPRYLIKTRGQQVTLSCSPISGHRSVSWYQQTPGQGLQFLFEYFSETQRNKGNFPGRFSGRQFSNSRSEMNVSTLELGDSALYLCASSEGGRSDTQYFGPGTRLTVL.